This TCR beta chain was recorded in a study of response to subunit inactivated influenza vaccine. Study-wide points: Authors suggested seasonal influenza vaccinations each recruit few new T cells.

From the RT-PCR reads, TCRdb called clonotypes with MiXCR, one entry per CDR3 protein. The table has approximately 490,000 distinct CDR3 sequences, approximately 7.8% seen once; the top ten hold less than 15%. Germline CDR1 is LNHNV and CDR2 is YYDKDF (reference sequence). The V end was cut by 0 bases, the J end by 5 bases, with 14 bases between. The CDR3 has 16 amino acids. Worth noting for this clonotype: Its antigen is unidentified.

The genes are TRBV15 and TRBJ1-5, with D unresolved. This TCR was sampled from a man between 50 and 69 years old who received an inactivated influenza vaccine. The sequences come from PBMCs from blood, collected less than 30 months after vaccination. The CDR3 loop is CATSREQGWEYQPQHF. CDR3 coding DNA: TGTGCCACCAGCAGAGAACAAGGGTGGGAGTATCAGCCCCAGCATTTT.